This T cell receptor (beta chain) was documented in a study of beta chain features in type 1 diabetes. Findings of the study overall: With patients and controls alike, PCR might favor shorter templates to an equal degree. Reduced insertions and increased deletions marked VDJ junctions in type 1 diabetes patients. Researchers could not determine here whether HLA type influences TCRB rearrangement. Type 1 diabetes patients had moderately but significantly shorter TCRB CDR3s in all four CD4+ subsets. For cells with high TCR expression, cDNA sequencing could yield over-representation.

For this clone: What it recognizes is unknown.

The sequenced template was cDNA made from the entire isolated RNA. Some clones are missing from TCRdb's copy, which holds only in-frame ones; the method was immunoSEQ multiplex PCR. This sample has over 650,000 clones, with more than 13% found just once. The TCR originated in a man aged 18-30 years with type 1 diabetes. The specimen was naive CD4+ T cells from blood.

The CDR3: CASSLGVRASTDTQYF. Here the CDR3 DNA reads TGTGCCAGCAGCTTAGGCGTCAGAGCTAGCACAGATACGCAGTATTTT. The rearrangement uses TRBV7-9 and TRBJ2-3, with D unclear. CDR3 length equals 16 residues. CDR1 and CDR2 (germline): SEHNR, FQNEAQ (reference sequence). V lost 1 base and J 0 bases, leaving 11 bases between the germline ends.